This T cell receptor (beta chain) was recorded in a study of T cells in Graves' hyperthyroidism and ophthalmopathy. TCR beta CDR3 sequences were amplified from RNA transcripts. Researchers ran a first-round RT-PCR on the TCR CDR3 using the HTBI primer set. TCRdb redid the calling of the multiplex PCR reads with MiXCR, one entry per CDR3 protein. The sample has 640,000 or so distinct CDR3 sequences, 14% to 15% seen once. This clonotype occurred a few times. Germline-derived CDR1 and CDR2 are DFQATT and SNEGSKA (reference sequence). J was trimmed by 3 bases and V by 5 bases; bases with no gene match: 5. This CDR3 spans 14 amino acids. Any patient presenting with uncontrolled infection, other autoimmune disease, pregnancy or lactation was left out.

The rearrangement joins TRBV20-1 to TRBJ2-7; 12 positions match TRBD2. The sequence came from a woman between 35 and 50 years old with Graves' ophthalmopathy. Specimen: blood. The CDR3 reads CSALGLAGNYEQYF. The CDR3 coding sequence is TGCAGTGCTCTTGGACTAGCGGGAAACTACGAGCAGTACTTC.